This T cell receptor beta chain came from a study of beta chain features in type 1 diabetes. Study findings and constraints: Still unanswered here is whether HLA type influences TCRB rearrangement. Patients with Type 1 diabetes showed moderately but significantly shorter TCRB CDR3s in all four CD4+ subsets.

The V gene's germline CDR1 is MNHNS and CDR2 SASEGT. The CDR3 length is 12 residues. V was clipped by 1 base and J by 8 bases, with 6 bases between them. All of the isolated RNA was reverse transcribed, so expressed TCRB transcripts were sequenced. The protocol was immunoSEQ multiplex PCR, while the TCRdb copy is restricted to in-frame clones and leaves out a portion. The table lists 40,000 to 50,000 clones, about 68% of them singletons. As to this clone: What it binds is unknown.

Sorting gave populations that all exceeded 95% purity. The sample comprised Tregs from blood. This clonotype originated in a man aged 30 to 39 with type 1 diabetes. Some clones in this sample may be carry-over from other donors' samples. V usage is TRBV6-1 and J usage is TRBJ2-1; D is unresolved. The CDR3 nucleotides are TGTGCCAGCAGTGAAGGTATTGATGAGCAGTTCTTC. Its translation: CASSEGIDEQFF.